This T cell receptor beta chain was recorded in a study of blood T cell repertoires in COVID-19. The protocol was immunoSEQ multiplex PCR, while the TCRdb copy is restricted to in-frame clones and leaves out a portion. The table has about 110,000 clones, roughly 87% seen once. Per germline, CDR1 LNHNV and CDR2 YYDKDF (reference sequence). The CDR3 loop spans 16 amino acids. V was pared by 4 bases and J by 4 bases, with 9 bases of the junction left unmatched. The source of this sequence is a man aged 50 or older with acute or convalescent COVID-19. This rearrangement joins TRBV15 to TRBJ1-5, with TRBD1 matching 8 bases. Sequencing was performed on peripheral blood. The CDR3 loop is CATSKWTGLVNQPQHF. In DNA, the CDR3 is TGTGCCACCAGCAAATGGACAGGGCTTGTTAATCAGCCCCAGCATTTT.